The present TCR beta chain was sequenced within a study of T-cell memory formation after mild COVID-19. Study information: Across donors, TCR clusters were largely donor specific. Study findings and constraints: Pre-infection memory contained some responding clones, which suggested that cross-reactive memory had joined.

This clonotype was recorded at least ten times. The antigen is not known. V lost 0 bases and J 5 bases, leaving 18 bases between the germline ends. The CDR3 runs 17 residues. Germline CDR1 reads LGHNA; CDR2 reads YNFKEQ. From 5'RACE with constant-segment primers came TCR alpha and TCR beta cDNA libraries that carried sample barcodes and UMIs. TCRdb passed the 5' RACE reads through MiXCR, listing each CDR3 protein once. This sample has a few hundred thousand distinct CDR3 sequences, with about 10% found just once. This sequence was found in a man aged 18 to 35 who had mild COVID-19 (a few samples of this study predate the infection). Cell type and time point are not known. J is TRBJ2-3 and V is TRBV4-2; D is possibly TRBD2 (6 bases). The sample was PBMCs or a T cell subset sorted from them (not recorded which). The chain's CDR3 is CASSQDLAPNLGDTQYF. CDR3 nucleotides: TGTGCCAGCAGCCAAGATCTAGCGCCAAACCTGGGAGATACGCAGTATTTT.